This T cell receptor beta chain is from a study of technical replicates of blood from a few donors. TCRdb's table, derived via immunoSEQ multiplex PCR, lists solely in-frame clones and lacks some. This sample yields around 81,000 clones, of which approximately 75% are seen a single time; around 3.9% belongs to the top ten. CDR1 is MGHRA and CDR2 is YSYEKL in the germline V gene. V shed 4 bases and J 10 bases; nucleotides not matched to a gene: 11. CDR3 size: 17 residues. This chain connects TRBV4-1 to TRBJ2-1; 15 bases are shared with TRBD2. The sample was PBMCs. This TCR was recovered from a human donor in good health. Some clones in this sample may be carry-over from other donors' samples. The CDR3 DNA follows: TGCGCCAGCAGCCCACCCTGGACTAGCGGGGGGGCGGGCGAGCAGTTCTTC. It specifies CASSPPWTSGGAGEQFF.